This is a list of T cell receptor beta chains from one sample in a study of beta chain features in type 1 diabetes. TCRdb's table, derived via immunoSEQ multiplex PCR, lists solely in-frame clones and lacks some. There are 41,000 or so clones in the sample; roughly 70% occur only once, and around 1.8% lies in the top ten. Sequenced input: Tregs from blood. These receptors were obtained from a man between 25 and 39 years old with type 1 diabetes. Some clones in this sample may be carry-over from other donors' samples. CDR3s include the opening cysteine and the closing phenylalanine or tryptophan. Fields, in order: clone size, D gene, J gene, V gene, CDR3 DNA, CDR3 protein. A D gene is named only where the DNA matches it firmly. Size is omitted from some rows. Given values are once, few, many or a class for expanded clones.

>few|TRBD1|TRBJ2-5|TRBV10-3
TGTGCCATCAGTGAGCCGGACAGGGGTCGCCAAGAGACCCAGTACTTC
CAISEPDRGRQETQYF
>-|TRBD2|TRBJ2-5|TRBV6-5
TGTGCCAGCAGTTTGGGACTAGCGGGAGTGATGAAGACCCAGTACTTC
CASSLGLAGVMKTQYF
>-|-|TRBJ2-1|TRBV6-1
TGTGCCAGCAGGGCGGGGCCCTACAATGAGCAGTTCTTC
CASRAGPYNEQFF
>-|TRBD1|TRBJ2-6|TRBV7-2
TGTGCCAGCAGCCTGCGCGGGGGACAGGGCCACACTGGGGCCAACGTCCTGACTTTC
CASSLRGGQGHTGANVLTF
>-|-|TRBJ2-1|TRBV5-4
TGTGCCAGCAACTTCCGGGACACAAATGAGCAGTTCTTC
CASNFRDTNEQFF
>-|TRBD1|TRBJ2-7|TRBV5-5
TGTGCCAGCAGCTTGGCCGGACAGGCTTCCTACGAGCAGTACTTC
CASSLAGQASYEQYF
>-|-|TRBJ2-2|TRBV2
TGTGCCAGCAGCGTCCTCCGGACTCACCCGGGGGAGCTGTTTTTT
CASSVLRTHPGELFF
>-|-|TRBJ2-1|TRBV15
TGTGCCACCAGCAGAAAGTCGAGCTCCTACAATGAGCAGTTCTTC
CATSRKSSSYNEQFF
>-|-|TRBJ2-5|TRBV7-9
TGTGCCAGCAGCGTCCAAGGGGCCCAGTACTTC
CASSVQGAQYF
>-|TRBD1|TRBJ2-3|TRBV10-3
TGTGCCATCCAAGGACAGGGCACAGATACGCAGTATTTT
CAIQGQGTDTQYF
>few|TRBD2|TRBJ2-1|TRBV4-2
TGTGCCAGCAGCCAAGATAGCGAGCGGGGACGGTTCTTC
CASSQDSERGRFF
>-|TRBD1|TRBJ1-1|TRBV28
TGTGCCAGCAGTTTTTTACAGGGGACCGGTCCCGAAGCTTTCTTT
CASSFLQGTGPEAFF
>few|TRBD1|TRBJ2-1|TRBV4-2
TGTGCCAGCAGCCCGGACAGGAAGACCCGTGTCGGTGAGCAGTTCTTC
CASSPDRKTRVGEQFF
>-|-|TRBJ1-2|TRBV5-5
TGTGCCAGCAGCTTATCCCCAATAGGGGACTATGGCTACACCTTC
CASSLSPIGDYGYTF
>-|-|TRBJ2-1|TRBV30
TGTGCCTGGGATCGCGGGCGGGGCTCCTACAATGAGCAGTTCTTC
CAWDRGRGSYNEQFF
>few|TRBD2|TRBJ2-1|TRBV7-2
TGTGCCAGCAGCTTACAACGGGGGGGCCCGAATGAGCAGTTCTTC
CASSLQRGGPNEQFF
>few|-|TRBJ2-2|TRBV5-1
TGCGCCAGCAGCGAAACAGCGAACACCGGGGAGCTGTTTTTT
CASSETANTGELFF
>-|TRBD1|TRBJ1-2|TRBV6-6
TGTGCCAGCACCCAGACAGGGGTCTTCGGTGGCTACACCTTC
CASTQTGVFGGYTF
>-|-|TRBJ2-7|TRBV7-2
TGTGCCAGCAGCATCGCGGGGTTGAGCTCCTACGAGCAGTACTTC
CASSIAGLSSYEQYF
>-|TRBD1|TRBJ2-7|TRBV7-2
TGTGCCAGCAGCTTAAACCCGGGACAGGGATCCGAGCAGTACTTC
CASSLNPGQGSEQYF
>-|-|TRBJ1-1|TRBV27
TGTGCCAGCAGTTTAAGTGCCCGCGTGAACACTGAAGCTTTCTTT
CASSLSARVNTEAFF
>-|-|TRBJ1-5|TRBV2
TGTGCCAGCAGTGAATGGGGGCATCAGCCCCAGCATTTT
CASSEWGHQPQHF
>-|-|TRBJ2-1|TRBV9
TGTGCCAGCAGCCCATATGGCTTAGGGGTTGGATACAATGAGCAGTTCTTC
CASSPYGLGVGYNEQFF
>-|-|TRBJ2-7|TRBV28
TGTGCCAGTCAGAACGCTGCCACCTACGAGCAGTACTTC
CASQNAATYEQYF
>-|-|TRBJ2-1|TRBV5-6
TGTGCCAGCAGCTCATACAATGAGCAGTTCTTC
CASSSYNEQFF